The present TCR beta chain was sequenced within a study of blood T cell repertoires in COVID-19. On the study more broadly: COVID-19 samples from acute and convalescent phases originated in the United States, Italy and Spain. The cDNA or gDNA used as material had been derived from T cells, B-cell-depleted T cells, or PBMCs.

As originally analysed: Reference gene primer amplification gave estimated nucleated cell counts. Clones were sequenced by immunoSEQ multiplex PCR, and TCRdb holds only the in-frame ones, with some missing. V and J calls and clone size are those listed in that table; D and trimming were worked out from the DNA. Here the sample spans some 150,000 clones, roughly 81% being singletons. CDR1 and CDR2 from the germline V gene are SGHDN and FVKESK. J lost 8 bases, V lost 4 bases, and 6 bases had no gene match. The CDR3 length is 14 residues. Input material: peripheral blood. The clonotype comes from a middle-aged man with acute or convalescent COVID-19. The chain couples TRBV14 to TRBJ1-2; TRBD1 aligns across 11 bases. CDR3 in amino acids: CASSLGQGAEGYTF. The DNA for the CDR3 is TGTGCCAGCAGCCTTGGACAGGGGGCGGAAGGCTACACCTTC.